The 15 T cell receptor beta chains listed next were all sequenced from one sample in a study of blood T cell repertoires in COVID-19. Profiled with immunoSEQ multiplex PCR; TCRdb holds only in-frame clones, not every one. The table lists about 110,000 clones, 75% to 85% of them singletons. The sample was peripheral blood. The receptors derive from a woman aged 70-85 years with acute or convalescent COVID-19.

V is TRBV4-1 and J is TRBJ2-7, with a tentative D call TRBD2 (6 bases). V lost 0 bases and J lost 3, with 12 bases in between. Germline loops: CDR1 MGHRA, CDR2 YSYEKL. The CDR3 totals 15 residues. The CDR3 coding sequence is TGCGCCAGCAGCCAAGAAGGGAGGCTTAGCTACGAGCAGTACTTC. Translation: CASSQEGRLSYEQYF.

The chain recombines TRBV3-1 (or the pseudogene TRBV3-2) with TRBJ1-2; no clear D gene. The CDR3 loop spans 15 amino acids. Trimming cost V 3 bases and J 3 bases, with 14 bases left between them. Germline CDR1 LGHDT, CDR2 YNNKEL (reference sequence). CDR3 protein: CASSHRSRNYYGYTF. The CDR3 nucleotides are TGTGCCAGCAGCCATAGAAGCAGGAATTACTATGGCTACACCTTC.

V gene TRBV9 combines with J gene TRBJ2-3; 15 bases are a match to TRBD2. This CDR3 has 16 residues. The V gene end was trimmed by 2 bases and the J gene end by 4 bases; junction bases not matched to a gene: 2. Germline lookup yields CDR1 SGDLS and CDR2 YYNGEE. The CDR3 DNA reads TGTGCCAGCAGCGTCCGGACTAGCGGGAGGGCAGATACGCAGTATTTT. Its translation: CASSVRTSGRADTQYF.

The chain carries TRBV5-6 and TRBJ1-6, with D possibly TRBD1 on 6 matching bases. CDR1 is SGHDT, CDR2 YYEEEE, per germline. The CDR3 is made up of 16 amino acids. Trimming removed 6 bases at V and 7 bases at J, with 20 bases between. The CDR3 coding sequence is TGTGCCAGCACCGACAAACTAACAGGGTGGAATTCACCCCTCCACTTT. Translation: CASTDKLTGWNSPLHF.

V usage is TRBV25-1 and J usage is TRBJ2-7; tentatively, D is TRBD1 (5 bases). The CDR3 totals 12 residues. V was clipped by 3 bases and J by 10 bases, with 13 bases between them. CDR1 and CDR2 from the germline V gene are MGHDK and SYGVNS. The CDR3 protein is CASSEAGRAQYF. The CDR3 bases are TGTGCCAGCAGTGAGGCCGGCAGGGCTCAGTACTTC.

The chain uses TRBV12-3 or TRBV12-4 and TRBJ1-1; TRBD1 is a possible D gene (5 bases). Trimming left V 8 bases short and J 0 bases short, with 10 bases between. The CDR3 contains 13 residues. CDR3 in amino acids: CASRGLMNTEAFF. CDR3 in DNA: TGTGCCAGCCGGGGACTGATGAACACTGAAGCTTTCTTT.

This sequence joins TRBV6-5 and TRBJ1-2, with 7 bases lining up with TRBD1. Looked up from germline, CDR1 is MNHEY and CDR2 is SVGAGI. V lost 0 bases, J lost 8 bases, and 6 bases stayed unmatched. The CDR3 extends over 14 amino acids. CDR3 loop: CASSYSMTGWGYTF. In nucleotides, the CDR3 is TGTGCCAGCAGTTACTCGATGACAGGGTGGGGCTACACCTTC.

This clone has only one observation. J is TRBJ2-1 and V is TRBV4-3, with 7 bases matching TRBD1. The CDR3 has 15 amino acids. V was clipped by 0 bases and J by 5 bases; unmatched bases: 4. Germline CDR1 LGHNA, CDR2 YSLEER. DNA of the CDR3: TGCGCCAGCAGCCAAGACAGGGGGTATAACAATGAGCAGTTCTTC. It translates to CASSQDRGYNNEQFF.

The chain is built from TRBV14 and TRBJ2-5; TRBD2 matches at 11 bases. Looked up from germline, CDR1 is SGHDN and CDR2 is FVKESK. This CDR3 has 15 amino acids. The V and J ends lost 3 bases and 0 bases, in that order; junction bases with no gene match: 0. Here the CDR3 reads CASSQGLADQETQYF. CDR3 bases: TGTGCCAGCAGCCAGGGACTAGCGGACCAAGAGACCCAGTACTTC.

The CDR3 DNA reads TGTGCCAGCAGTTTGCTACAGGGGGGTAGCACAGATACGCAGTATTTT. This sequence encodes CASSLLQGGSTDTQYF. The J gene is TRBJ2-3, the V gene TRBV5-6, with 8 bases lining up with TRBD1. Germline V gives CDR1 SGHDT, CDR2 YYEEEE. The V segment lost 5 bases and the J segment 0 bases; nucleotides outside the gene matches: 8. The CDR3 covers 16 residues.

This chain connects TRBV28 to TRBJ2-7, with D unresolved. Germline values: CDR1 MDHEN, CDR2 SYDVKM. With 4 bases removed from V and 3 bases from J, the gap between germline ends came to 10 bases. This CDR3 region has 13 residues. The CDR3 is CASSSPTGYEQYF. CDR3 sequence (DNA): TGTGCCAGCAGTTCCCCGACTGGCTACGAGCAGTACTTC.

The genes are TRBV7-2 and TRBJ2-1; the match to TRBD1 covers 7 bases. V lost 1 base to trimming and J lost 3 bases; unmatched junction nucleotides: 6. The CDR3 length is 16 residues. Germline V CDR1 and CDR2: SGHTA, FQGNSA. CDR3 nucleotides: TGTGCCAGCAGCTTAGTTGCCGGGACAGTCTACAATGAGCAGTTCTTC. This translates into CASSLVAGTVYNEQFF.

The CDR3 region is CASSELFSSGANVLTF. The CDR3 DNA sequence: TGTGCCAGCAGTGAACTTTTTAGCTCTGGGGCCAACGTCCTGACTTTC. This rearrangement joins TRBV6-1 to TRBJ2-6; D is unresolved. V gave up 2 bases and J gave up 0 bases, with 8 bases separating them. This CDR3 spans 16 amino acids. CDR1 MNHNS and CDR2 SASEGT come from the germline V gene.

This chain uses TRBV6-1 with TRBJ1-1; weak D call: TRBD1 (6 bases). The CDR3 is 14 residues long. V dropped 2 bases and J dropped 6 bases, with 13 bases sitting between them. The germline gives CDR1 MNHNS, CDR2 SASEGT. The CDR3 DNA reads as TGTGCCAGCAGTGAACCGGGGGGCGGGTCTGAAGCTTTCTTT. This codes for CASSEPGGGSEAFF.

The chain employs TRBV4-3 and TRBJ2-1; 9 bases fit TRBD2. V lost 1 base to trimming and J lost 11 bases; unmatched junction nucleotides: 6. The CDR3 has 14 amino acids. The V gene's germline CDR1 is LGHNA and CDR2 YSLEER. The CDR3 loop reads CASSQAVAGGQQFF. In nucleotides, the CDR3 is TGCGCCAGCAGCCAAGCAGTGGCGGGGGGGCAGCAGTTCTTC.